The 8 T cell receptor beta chains presented below share a single source sample, sequenced in a study of T cells after yellow fever vaccination. MiXCR, run by TCRdb on the 5' RACE reads, gives a single entry per CDR3 protein. The data hold some 340,000 distinct CDR3 sequences, with over 8.5% observed a single time. Sequences were derived from CD4+ T cells sorted from PBMCs, sampled 45 days after the yellow fever booster vaccination. Receptors were obtained from a man between 18 and 29 years old who received the YFV17D yellow fever vaccine.

Only a few counts were recorded for this clonotype. V is TRBV20-1 and J is TRBJ1-4, with a tentative D call TRBD1 (6 bases). The CDR3 is 14 amino acids. V was pared by 2 bases and J by 8 bases, with 15 bases between. From germline, CDR1 is DFQATT and CDR2 SNEGSKA (reference sequence). The CDR3 loop reads CSARLGTSIEKLFF. The CDR3 coding sequence is TGCAGTGCTAGACTCGGGACATCGATCGAAAAACTGTTTTTT.

There are many counts of this clonotype. The chain combines TRBV4-2 with TRBJ1-2; perhaps TRBD1 as D (5 bases). Germline lookup yields CDR1 LGHNA and CDR2 YNFKEQ. Trimming removed 4 bases from V and 4 bases from J, with 16 bases in between. The CDR3 extends over 15 amino acids. CDR3 residues: CASSPFESGPYGYTF. For the CDR3, the DNA is TGTGCCAGCAGCCCTTTCGAATCGGGGCCCTATGGCTACACCTTC.

This clonotype was seen many times. The CDR3: CASSLARGGPNTQYF. The CDR3 nucleotides read TGTGCCAGCAGCTTGGCGCGGGGGGGCCCGAATACGCAGTATTTT. The chain is built from TRBV5-4 and TRBJ2-3; 9 bases match TRBD2. The CDR3 has 15 amino acids. CDR1 and CDR2 from the germline V gene are SGHNT and YYREEE (reference sequence). V shed 0 bases and J 7 bases; nucleotides not matched to a gene: 6.

This clonotype came up a few times. CDR3 sequence: CASREVGGQEEKLFF. Written as DNA, the CDR3 is TGCGCCAGCAGGGAGGTAGGGGGACAAGAGGAAAAACTGTTTTTT. This chain links TRBV4-1 with TRBJ1-4; D might be TRBD1 (6 bases). Germline V gene sequence: CDR1 MGHRA, CDR2 YSYEKL. The CDR3 is 15 residues long. Trimming removed 6 bases from V and 8 bases from J, with 19 bases in between.

This clonotype appeared a few times. The rearrangement joins TRBV7-8 to TRBJ1-3, with D perhaps TRBD1 (6 bases). The V and J ends lost 2 bases and 4 bases respectively, with 15 bases between them. CDR1 and CDR2 (germline): SGHVS, FQNEAQ. There are 16 residues in the CDR3. CDR3 in DNA: TGTGCCAGCAGCTTAACCTATAGGGGGTCAGGAAACACCATATATTTT. It is translated as CASSLTYRGSGNTIYF.

This clonotype has a handful of counts. J is TRBJ1-2 and V is TRBV18, with a possible D match to TRBD1 (5 bases). The CDR3 has 15 residues. Between the trimmed V and J ends, which lost 2 bases and 3 bases, there was a span of 13 bases. The germline gives CDR1 KGHSH, CDR2 LQKENI. The CDR3 DNA reads as TGTGCCAGCTCACCAAAGACCGGGACGGACTATGGCTACACCTTC. Translating it yields CASSPKTGTDYGYTF. The variable domain in full, with the rest retrieved from reference TRBV18 and TRBJ1-2, is NAGVMQNPRHLVRRRGQEARLRCSPMKGHSHVYWYRQLPEEGLKFMVYLQKENIIDESGMPKERFSAEFPKEGPSILRIQQVVRGDSAAYFCASSPKTGTDYGYTFGSGTRLTVV.

This clonotype has a handful of counts. The J gene is TRBJ1-2, the V gene TRBV28; the match to TRBD1 covers 9 bases. This CDR3 is 14 amino acids long. Germline assignment: CDR1 MDHEN and CDR2 SYDVKM. J lost 8 bases, V lost 3 bases, and 7 bases had no gene match. CDR3 amino acids: CASSLLGQGKGYTF. The CDR3 DNA sequence: TGTGCCAGCAGTTTGCTCGGACAGGGGAAAGGCTACACCTTC.

The table lists this clonotype with a few counts. The rearrangement links TRBV11-2 to TRBJ1-6; 8 nucleotides agree with TRBD1. Germline V gives CDR1 SGHAT, CDR2 FQNNGV. J was trimmed by 7 bases and V by 6 bases; bases with no gene match: 5. The CDR3 length is 14 residues. CDR3 protein: CASRNGQGNSPLHF. CDR3 in DNA: TGTGCCAGCAGAAATGGACAGGGCAATTCACCCCTCCACTTT.